This TCR beta chain was recovered during a study of cytomegalovirus exposure and HLA in healthy donors. 60 Vbeta and 13 Jbeta primers were used in PCR. The assay was immunoSEQ multiplex PCR, and TCRdb's table has in-frame clones only and misses some. Of some 120,000 clones listed, roughly 70% are singletons. V lost 4 bases and J 2 bases, leaving 14 bases between the germline ends. CDR1 is GTSNPN, CDR2 SVGIG, per germline (reference sequence). The CDR3 spans 14 residues. This rearrangement joins TRBV30 to TRBJ1-2; no clear D gene. The specimen was PBMCs. This clonotype was sampled from a woman between 40 and 55 years old in good health and CMV-seropositive. The CDR3 loop is CAWMRPSLNYGYTF. CDR3 DNA sequence: TGTGCCTGGATGCGTCCCTCCCTCAACTATGGCTACACCTTC.